Below, 5 T cell receptor beta chains from the same sample are listed, as sequenced in a study of cytomegalovirus exposure and HLA in healthy donors. 13 Jbeta primers and 60 Vbeta primers were used for the PCR. Only in-frame clones appear in the TCRdb table, and some are missing; sequencing was by immunoSEQ multiplex PCR. Among about 100,000 clones listed, roughly 82% were seen once. Material for sequencing was PBMCs. The receptors were gathered from a male donor in good health and CMV-seronegative.

The chain has TRBV5-1 and TRBJ2-7; 10 bases fit TRBD2. The CDR3 extends over 16 amino acids. The trim removed 4 bases at V and 3 bases at J, leaving 10 bases unmatched. Germline CDR1 reads SGHRS; CDR2 reads YFSETQ. The CDR3: CASSIGVPSGSYEQYF. The DNA of the CDR3 is TGCGCCAGCAGCATTGGTGTTCCTAGCGGGAGCTACGAGCAGTACTTC.

The genes are TRBV5-1 and TRBJ2-3; tentative D call: TRBD2 (5 bases). CDR3 size: 13 residues. Germline V CDR1 and CDR2: SGHRS, YFSETQ. The ends were cut back, 3 bases at V and 11 bases at J, with 16 bases in the middle. The CDR3 region has the DNA TGCGCCAGCAGCTACAGCCGCCACGAGGGGCAGTATTTT. It specifies CASSYSRHEGQYF.

The chain is built from TRBV28 and TRBJ1-5; D gene unclear. CDR1 is MDHEN, CDR2 SYDVKM, per germline. The CDR3 contains 15 residues. V was trimmed by 1 base and J by 4 bases, leaving 11 bases between them. CDR3 DNA: TGTGCCAGCAGTTTATTCTCGTCACTTAATCAGCCCCAGCATTTT. Encoded protein: CASSLFSSLNQPQHF.

CDR3 amino acids: CASSLTSGTSLQETQYF. Written as DNA, the CDR3 is TGTGCCAGCAGCTTAACCTCCGGGACTAGCCTCCAAGAGACCCAGTACTTC. The V and J genes are TRBV7-8 and TRBJ2-5; 9 bases fit TRBD2. The germline CDR1 and CDR2 sequences are SGHVS and FQNEAQ. CDR3 length: 17 residues. V gave up 2 bases and J gave up 1 base; unmatched junction bases: 8.

Worth noting for this clone: In this CDR3 the conserved last residue, phenylalanine or tryptophan, is missing, so a read error is likely. The chain employs TRBV6-1 and TRBJ2-7; tentatively, D is TRBD1 (6 bases). The CDR3 runs 13 residues. Germline lookup yields CDR1 MNHNS and CDR2 SASEGT. Trimming took off 6 bases at V and 2 bases at J, with 11 bases between the two ends. The CDR3 DNA is TGTGCCAGCAGCTACAGGGACCCCTACGAGCAGTACTCC. It is translated as CASSYRDPYEQYS.